This TCR beta chain emerged from a study of cytomegalovirus exposure and HLA in healthy donors. Germline CDR1 reads LNHDA; CDR2 reads SQIVND (reference sequence). This CDR3 is 12 amino acids long. V lost 5 bases and J 6 bases, leaving 7 bases between the germline ends. PCR primers comprised 60 Vbeta and 13 Jbeta primers. Here immunoSEQ multiplex PCR was the method, and the copy in TCRdb shows in-frame clones only, minus some. The data show about 130,000 clones, more than 9% seen once. The genes are TRBV19 and TRBJ2-2; D remains ambiguous. The sequencing sample was made of PBMCs. The source of this sequence is a woman between 18 and 30 years old in good health and CMV-seropositive. In DNA, the CDR3 is TGTGCCAGTAGTCCCTTTTCCGGGGAGCTGTTTTTT. Protein sequence: CASSPFSGELFF.